This entry features one T cell receptor beta chain sequence. Trimming cost V 1 base and J 5 bases, with 14 bases left between them. The CDR3 consists of 16 residues. Germline CDR1 and CDR2: LNHNV and YYDKDF (reference sequence). This record belongs to a study of blood T cell repertoires in COVID-19. Assay used: immunoSEQ multiplex PCR; TCRdb lists only in-frame clones, some missing. The sample holds approximately 150,000 clones, 80% to 90% seen once. This sequence joins TRBV15 and TRBJ1-4; D is undetermined. The source of this sequence is an elderly woman with acute or convalescent COVID-19. Sequenced material: peripheral blood. The DNA of the CDR3 is TGTGCCACCAGCAGAGGGCCCCGACTCCTCAATGAAAAACTGTTTTTT. This encodes CATSRGPRLLNEKLFF. Full variable domain (missing parts from reference TRBV15 and TRBJ1-4): DAMVIQNPRYQVTQFGKPVTLSCSQTLNHNVMYWYQQKSSQAPKLLFHYYDKDFNNEADTPDNFQSRRPNTSFCFLDIRSPGLGDTAMYLCATSRGPRLLNEKLFFGSGTQLSVL.